One TCR beta chain is described in this entry. The target antigen is unknown. TCRdb reprocessed the reads with MiXCR, giving one entry per CDR3 protein. The sample lists hundreds of thousands of distinct CDR3 sequences, approximately 29% occurring once. This sample is drawn from a study of T cell repertoires in cytomegalovirus infection. In the study overall: Well-studied HLA-B-restricted CMV epitopes were used in the study alongside recently identified HLA-C-restricted ones. Regarding the study as a whole: Carriage of CMV together with the relevant HLA was identifiable through cumulative public TCR beta family frequency. It was HLA-C-restricted CMV-specific TCR beta clonotypes that dominated the response ex vivo.

The CDR3 length is 14 residues. V lost 8 bases and J 5 bases, leaving 15 bases between the germline ends. The germline V gene has CDR1 LNHDA and CDR2 SQIVND (reference sequence). The sequence derives from a human donor in good health (CMV status not recorded). Some clones in this sample may be carry-over from other donors' samples. The rearrangement links TRBV19 to TRBJ1-4, with D unresolved. The specimen comprised cultured CD8+ T cells from PBMCs, sampled from culture after CMV antigen stimulation. CDR3 bases: TGTGCCAGTCGATTGGCAGGTCGCAATGAAAAACTGTTTTTT. Its protein is CASRLAGRNEKLFF. The full variable domain, its missing parts supplied by reference TRBV19 and TRBJ1-4, is DGGITQSPKYLFRKEGQNVTLSCEQNLNHDAMYWYRQDPGQGLRLIYYSQIVNDFQKGDIAEGYSVSREKKESFPLTVTSAQKNPTAFYLCASRLAGRNEKLFFGSGTQLSVL.